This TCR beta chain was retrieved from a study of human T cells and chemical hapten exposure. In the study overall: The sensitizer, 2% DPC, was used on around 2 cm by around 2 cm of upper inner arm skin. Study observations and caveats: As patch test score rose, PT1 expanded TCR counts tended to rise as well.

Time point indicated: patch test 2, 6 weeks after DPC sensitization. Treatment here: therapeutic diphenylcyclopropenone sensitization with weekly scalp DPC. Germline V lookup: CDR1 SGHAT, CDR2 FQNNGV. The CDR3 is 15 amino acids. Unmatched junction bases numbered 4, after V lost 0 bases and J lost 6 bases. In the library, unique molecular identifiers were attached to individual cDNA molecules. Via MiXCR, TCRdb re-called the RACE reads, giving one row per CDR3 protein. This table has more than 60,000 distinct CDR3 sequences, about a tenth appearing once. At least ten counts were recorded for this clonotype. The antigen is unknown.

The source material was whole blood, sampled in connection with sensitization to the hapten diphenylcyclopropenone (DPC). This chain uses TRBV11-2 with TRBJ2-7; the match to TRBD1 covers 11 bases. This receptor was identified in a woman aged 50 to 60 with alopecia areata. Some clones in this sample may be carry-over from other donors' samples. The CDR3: CASSLERTGGAEQYF. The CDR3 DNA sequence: TGTGCCAGCAGCTTAGAACGGACAGGGGGCGCCGAGCAGTACTTC.